What follows are 5 T cell receptor beta chains derived from one specimen sequenced in a study of blood T cells in healthy people across ages. Primed by a sample-barcoded 5' primer and a J-beta primer mix, a second PCR proceeded for about 6 to 12 cycles. MiXCR was run by TCRdb on the 5' RACE reads, yielding one entry per CDR3 protein. The sample lists hundreds of thousands of distinct CDR3 sequences, 49% occurring once. The sample comprised blood. The receptors derive from a woman aged 55 to 70 in good health.

The rearrangement joins TRBV7-2 to TRBJ1-2; the D gene is possibly TRBD1 (5 bases). The CDR3 has 13 amino acids. Germline V gives CDR1 SGHTA, CDR2 FQGNSA. V was shortened by 1 base and J by 7 bases, with 10 bases between the two germline ends. The DNA for the CDR3 is TGTGCCAGCAGCTTAGGGGGGGTCCTTGGCTACACCTTC. Translation gives CASSLGGVLGYTF. Full variable domain (outside the CDR3, taken from reference TRBV7-2 and TRBJ1-2): GAGVSQSPSNKVTEKGKDVELRCDPISGHTALYWYRQSLGQGLEFLIYFQGNSAPDKSGLPSDRFSAERTGGSVSTLTIQRTQQEDSAVYLCASSLGGVLGYTFGSGTRLTVV.

The chain uses TRBV20-1 and TRBJ2-7; unclear D gene. The CDR3 is 14 residues long. CDR1 and CDR2 from the germline V gene are DFQATT and SNEGSKA (reference sequence). Trimming cost V 1 base and J 0 bases, with 10 bases left between them. The CDR3 spells CSARAPSPSYEQYF. CDR3 nucleotides: TGCAGTGCTAGAGCCCCCTCCCCCTCCTACGAGCAGTACTTC.

V gene TRBV2 combines with J gene TRBJ2-7; possible D gene TRBD1, 6 bases. V lost 7 bases and J lost 6, with 10 bases in between. CDR1 and CDR2 from the germline V gene are SNHLY and FYNNEI. This CDR3 is built from 11 residues. The CDR3 loop reads CASMIRGEQYF. CDR3 sequence (DNA): TGTGCCAGCATGATCAGGGGCGAGCAGTACTTC. Drawing the rest from reference TRBV2 and TRBJ2-7, the complete variable domain is EPEVTQTPSHQVTQMGQEVILRCVPISNHLYFYWYRQILGQKVEFLVSFYNNEISEKSEIFDDQFSVERPDGSNFTLKIRSTKLEDSAMYFCASMIRGEQYFGPGTRLTVT.

V and J are TRBV9 and TRBJ1-5; 9 nucleotides align to TRBD1. Trimming cost V 5 bases and J 5 bases; bases outside gene matches: 5. Per the germline V gene, CDR1 is SGDLS and CDR2 is YYNGEE. The length of the CDR3 is 14 residues. In DNA, the CDR3 is TGTGCCAGCAGTCAGGACAGGGGAGATCAGCCCCAGCATTTT. This gives the protein CASSQDRGDQPQHF.

V is TRBV7-2 and J is TRBJ2-2; 8 nucleotides match TRBD1. Germline CDR1 is SGHTA and CDR2 is FQGNSA. The CDR3 runs to 15 residues. The V segment lost 5 bases and the J segment 3 bases; nucleotides outside the gene matches: 5. The CDR3 nucleotides are TGTGCCAGCAGCCTCAGGGGGCAGGACACCGGGGAGCTGTTTTTT. It yields the protein CASSLRGQDTGELFF. Full variable domain (rest looked up from reference TRBV7-2 and TRBJ2-2): GAGVSQSPSNKVTEKGKDVELRCDPISGHTALYWYRQSLGQGLEFLIYFQGNSAPDKSGLPSDRFSAERTGGSVSTLTIQRTQQEDSAVYLCASSLRGQDTGELFFGEGSRLTVL.